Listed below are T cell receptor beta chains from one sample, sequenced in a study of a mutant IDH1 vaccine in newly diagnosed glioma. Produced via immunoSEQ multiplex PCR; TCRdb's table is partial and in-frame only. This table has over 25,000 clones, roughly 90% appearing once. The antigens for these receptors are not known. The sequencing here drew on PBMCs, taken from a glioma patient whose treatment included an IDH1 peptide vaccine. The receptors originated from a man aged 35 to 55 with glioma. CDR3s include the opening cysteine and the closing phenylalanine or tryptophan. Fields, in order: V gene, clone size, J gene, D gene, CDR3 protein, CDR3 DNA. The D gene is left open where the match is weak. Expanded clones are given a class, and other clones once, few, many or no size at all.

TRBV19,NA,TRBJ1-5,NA,CASRKGQGVNQPQHF,TGTGCCAGTAGGAAAGGACAAGGGGTCAATCAGCCCCAGCATTTT
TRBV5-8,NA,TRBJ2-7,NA,CASSLVTPVDNYEQYF,TGTGCCAGCAGCTTGGTAACCCCGGTGGACAACTACGAGCAGTACTTC
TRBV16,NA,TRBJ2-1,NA,CASSQSLTKSYNEQFF,TGTGCCAGCAGCCAATCCTTGACAAAATCCTACAATGAGCAGTTCTTC
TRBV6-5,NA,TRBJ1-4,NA,CASTLRRGGEKLFF,TGTGCCAGCACCTTAAGGAGGGGCGGTGAAAAACTGTTTTTT
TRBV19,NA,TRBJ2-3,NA,CASSKARGTDTQYF,TGTGCCAGTAGTAAGGCGAGGGGCACAGATACGCAGTATTTT
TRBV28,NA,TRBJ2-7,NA,CASRNRQISYEQYF,TGTGCCAGCAGAAATAGACAGATCTCCTACGAGCAGTACTTC
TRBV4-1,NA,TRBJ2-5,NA,CASSRDSFGPHIYF,TGCGCCAGCAGTCGAGACAGCTTTGGACCCCACATATACTTC
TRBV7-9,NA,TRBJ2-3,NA,CASSFAEGRLLHTQYF,TGTGCCAGCAGCTTTGCGGAGGGACGTCTGCTGCATACGCAGTATTTT
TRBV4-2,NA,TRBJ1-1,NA,CASSPLGTEAFF,TGTGCCAGCAGCCCCCTAGGGACTGAAGCTTTCTTT
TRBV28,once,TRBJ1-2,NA,CASRPGTTNYGYTF,TGTGCCAGCAGACCCGGGACAACTAACTATGGCTACACCTTC
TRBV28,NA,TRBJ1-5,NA,CASSFGVSNQPQHF,TGTGCCAGCAGTTTTGGGGTTAGCAATCAGCCCCAGCATTTT
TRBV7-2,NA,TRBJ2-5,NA,CASSVGYSFQETQYF,TGTGCCAGCAGCGTCGGATACAGTTTCCAAGAGACCCAGTACTTC
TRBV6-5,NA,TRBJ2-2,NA,CASSLRPSSGELFF,TGTGCCAGCAGTTTAAGGCCCTCCTCCGGGGAGCTGTTTTTT
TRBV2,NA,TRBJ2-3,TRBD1,CASRSDRGGTDTQYF,TGTGCCAGCAGATCCGACAGGGGTGGAACAGATACGCAGTATTTT